The 26 T cell receptor beta chains below all came from one sample that was sequenced in a study of cytomegalovirus exposure and HLA in healthy donors. 13 Jbeta primers and 60 Vbeta primers were used for the PCR. Sequencing was performed with immunoSEQ multiplex PCR; in TCRdb, only in-frame clones are kept and a portion is missing. The sample holds over 200,000 clones, about 85% seen once. The sequenced material came from PBMCs. The receptor set was obtained from a human donor in good health.

The genes are TRBV6-4 and TRBJ2-5; the D gene is possibly TRBD1 (5 bases). Near its end, the DNA agrees better with TRBJ2-7, so the J call may be wrong. Germline V CDR1 and CDR2: MRHNA, SNTAGT. This CDR3 is built from 14 residues. CDR3 bases: TGTGCCAGCAGTGTCAGACAGAGGCCCTACGAGCAGTACTTC. It codes for CASSVRQRPYEQYF.

The chain couples TRBV10-3 to TRBJ2-7; the match to TRBD1 covers 9 bases. The CDR3 length is 14 residues. V was pared by 6 bases and J by 2 bases, with 5 bases of the junction left unmatched. Germline V gene data show CDR1 as ENHRY and CDR2 as SYGVKD. CDR3 sequence: CAISRGQGTYEQYF. The CDR3 DNA follows: TGTGCCATCAGCAGGGGACAGGGAACCTACGAGCAGTACTTC.

V usage is TRBV7-8 and J usage is TRBJ2-1, with 10 bases fitting TRBD2. Losses at the gene ends were 5 bases for V and 3 bases for J; bases not matched to a gene: 7. Looked up from germline, CDR1 is SGHVS and CDR2 is FQNEAQ. This CDR3 contains 16 residues. The CDR3, as DNA: TGTGCCAGCAGCCGTCTAGCGGGAGCTCACTACAATGAGCAGTTCTTC. Its protein product is CASSRLAGAHYNEQFF.

The rearrangement links TRBV7-9 to TRBJ1-1; D perhaps matches TRBD1 (5 bases). The CDR3 is 14 amino acids. V lost 5 bases, J lost 3 bases, and 13 bases lay in between. Looked up from germline, CDR1 is SEHNR and CDR2 is FQNEAQ (reference sequence). This CDR3 is CASSIVGGYTEAFF. CDR3 DNA: TGTGCCAGCAGCATCGTGGGGGGATACACTGAAGCTTTCTTT.

The chain couples TRBV25-1 to TRBJ1-5; tentatively, D is TRBD1 (6 bases). V shed 2 bases and J shed 5 bases, with 10 bases lying between them. The CDR3 covers 14 residues. The V gene's germline CDR1 is MGHDK and CDR2 SYGVNS. CDR3 DNA: TGTGCCAGCAGTGAAGGGGGGGGGCATCAGCCCCAGCATTTT. Translation: CASSEGGGHQPQHF. The full variable domain, with the rest looked up from reference TRBV25-1 and TRBJ1-5, is EADIYQTPRYLVIGTGKKITLECSQTMGHDKMYWYQQDPGMELHLIHYSYGVNSTEKGDLSSESTVSRIRTEHFPLTLESARPSHTSQYLCASSEGGGHQPQHFGDGTRLSIL.

Comment on this clone: Its ends do not fully match the called genes, so a read error is possible. The CDR3 here is CASSPTPGDTEAFF. The CDR3 nucleotides are TGTGCTAGCAGCCCTACTCCAGGGGACACTGAAGCTTTCTTT. The gene calls are TRBV7-7 and TRBJ1-1; TRBD1 might be the D (6 bases). Per germline, CDR1 SSHAT and CDR2 FNYEAQ (reference sequence). CDR3 size: 14 residues.

CDR3 nucleotide sequence: TGTGCCTGGAGTATTGGGACAGGGATCTATGGCTACACCTTC. This codes for CAWSIGTGIYGYTF. V and J are TRBV30 and TRBJ1-2; 9 nucleotides line up with TRBD1. Germline V CDR1 and CDR2: GTSNPN, SVGIG (reference sequence). V dropped 2 bases and J dropped 4; count of bases not matched to a gene: 5. This CDR3 has 14 residues.

The V call is TRBV29-1, the J call TRBJ2-5; D perhaps matches TRBD2 (5 bases). This CDR3 spans 13 amino acids. Trimming cost V 7 bases and J 11 bases, with 23 bases left between them. Germline CDR1 SQVTM, CDR2 ANQGSEA. The CDR3 DNA reads as TGCAGCGCCAGGTCGGGGTCCCTACCCAGGCAGTACTTC. Protein product: CSARSGSLPRQYF.

V and J are TRBV2 and TRBJ2-1; tentatively, D is TRBD1 (6 bases). The germline V gene has CDR1 SNHLY and CDR2 FYNNEI. V shed 6 bases and J shed 2 bases, with 14 bases lying between them. This CDR3 has 15 amino acids. CDR3 DNA: TGTGCCAGCAGATCACAGGGTAGCCCCTACAATGAGCAGTTCTTC. It specifies CASRSQGSPYNEQFF.

This sequence joins TRBV6-5 and TRBJ2-2; TRBD1 aligns across 11 bases. The V and J ends lost 6 bases and 6 bases, in that order; junction bases with no gene match: 3. Germline V lookup: CDR1 MNHEY, CDR2 SVGAGI. CDR3 length: 14 residues. The CDR3 DNA is TGTGCCAGCAGGCGGGACAGGGGGTCCGGGGAGCTGTTTTTT. Translation: CASRRDRGSGELFF.

CDR3 nucleotide sequence: TGTGCCAGCAGCTTAGAGCCCGAGAATCAGCCCCAGCATTTT. Its protein product is CASSLEPENQPQHF. The chain has TRBV11-2 and TRBJ1-5, with unresolved D. Per the germline V gene, CDR1 is SGHAT and CDR2 is FQNNGV. V was shortened by 0 bases and J by 4 bases, with 7 bases between the two germline ends. The CDR3 covers 14 residues.

The J gene is TRBJ2-1, the V gene TRBV12-2; TRBD2 was called by the table and not checked on the DNA. TRBV12-2 represents a pseudogene. This CDR3 is built from 16 residues. The CDR3 spells CASRWCAGSSYNEQFF. DNA for the CDR3: TGTGCAAGTCGCTGGTGCGCGGGGAGCTCCTACAATGAGCAGTTCTTC.

The chain combines TRBV10-1 with TRBJ2-3, with 8 bases that match TRBD1. The CDR3 loop spans 15 amino acids. Germline CDR1 reads WNHNN; CDR2 reads SYGVQD (reference sequence). Trimming removed 3 bases from V and 0 bases from J; junction bases left unmatched: 2. The CDR3 DNA is TGCGCCAGCAGTGAACGGACAGGGAGCACAGATACGCAGTATTTT. Protein: CASSERTGSTDTQYF.

V is TRBV10-3 and J is TRBJ2-1; TRBD2 agrees at 10 bases. Trimming removed 3 bases from V and 2 bases from J; junction bases left unmatched: 4. The CDR3 has 16 residues. The germline V gene has CDR1 ENHRY and CDR2 SYGVKD. CDR3 residues: CAISEEGLAAYNEQFF. The CDR3 coding sequence is TGTGCCATCAGTGAAGAAGGACTAGCGGCCTACAATGAGCAGTTCTTC.

The V gene is TRBV7-3, the J gene TRBJ1-1; D might be TRBD1 (6 bases). The length of the CDR3 is 15 residues. V was trimmed by 5 bases and J by 2 bases, leaving 15 bases between them. In germline, CDR1 is SGHTA, CDR2 FQGTGA. CDR3 bases: TGTGCCAGCAGCACCCAAGCGGGGGCAAACACTGAAGCTTTCTTT. Translating gives CASSTQAGANTEAFF.

The rearrangement uses TRBV30 and TRBJ1-5; D perhaps matches TRBD1 (6 bases). Germline V CDR1 and CDR2: GTSNPN, SVGIG (reference sequence). CDR3 length: 16 residues. V lost 0 bases and J lost 2, with 14 bases in between. CDR3 sequence: CAWSVGGGLGNQPQHF. DNA of the CDR3: TGTGCCTGGAGTGTCGGGGGGGGGCTTGGCAATCAGCCCCAGCATTTT.

This chain links TRBV18 with TRBJ2-5; 8 positions agree with TRBD2. The CDR3 spans 15 residues. V trimming: 2 bases; J trimming: 4 bases; junction bases outside the gene matches: 6. Germline assignment: CDR1 KGHSH and CDR2 LQKENI. The CDR3 nucleotides are TGTGCCAGCTCACCAGGGACGGGAGGGGCAGAGACCCAGTACTTC. Residues: CASSPGTGGAETQYF.

The V gene is TRBV6-1, the J gene TRBJ1-4, with D possibly being TRBD1 (5 bases). This CDR3 has 13 amino acids. The germline V and J ends were trimmed by 6 bases and 4 bases, with 9 bases remaining between them. Germline CDR1 MNHNS, CDR2 SASEGT. The CDR3 here is CASRGGYNEKLFF. CDR3 nucleotide sequence: TGTGCCAGCAGGGGGGGGTATAATGAAAAACTGTTTTTT.

The chain recombines TRBV6-5 with TRBJ1-1, with D possibly TRBD1 on 5 matching bases. CDR3 length: 16 residues. V lost 4 bases to trimming and J lost 0 bases, with 15 bases between them. Per germline, CDR1 MNHEY and CDR2 SVGAGI. CDR3 DNA: TGTGCCAGCAGTTTGGCCCAGGGTTTCATGAACACTGAAGCTTTCTTT. Translation: CASSLAQGFMNTEAFF.

V and J are TRBV18 and TRBJ2-1; 9 bases are shared with TRBD2. Trimming at V came to 3 bases and at J to 7 bases, leaving 13 bases not matched to a gene. This CDR3 is built from 17 residues. Germline CDR1 reads KGHSH; CDR2 reads LQKENI. CDR3: CASSPLTSGKSGNEQFF. The CDR3 coding sequence is TGTGCCAGCTCACCTCTGACTAGCGGAAAATCGGGGAATGAGCAGTTCTTC.

V gene TRBV13 combines with J gene TRBJ2-7; 8 bases line up with TRBD1. The CDR3 spans 14 residues. With 4 bases clipped from V and 5 bases from J, the junction kept 7 bases outside the gene matches. Germline-derived CDR1 and CDR2 are PRHDT and FYEKMQ (reference sequence). CDR3 amino acids: CASSSGTGPHEQYF. In DNA form, the CDR3 reads TGTGCCAGCAGCTCGGGGACAGGACCTCACGAGCAGTACTTC.

CDR3 loop: CASSLAGGGSFTDTQYF. CDR3 nucleotide sequence: TGTGCCAGCAGCTTAGCGGGTGGAGGTTCTTTCACAGATACGCAGTATTTT. The chain uses TRBV13 and TRBJ2-3; possibly TRBD2 for D (5 bases). CDR3 size: 17 residues. V was cut by 1 base and J by 2 bases, with 16 bases left in between. Germline V lookup: CDR1 PRHDT, CDR2 FYEKMQ (reference sequence).

This clone has only one observation. Other DNA sequences in the sample encode the same CDR3. The chain joins TRBV2 to TRBJ2-7; 10 nucleotides agree with TRBD2. Unmatched junction bases numbered 0, after V lost 7 bases and J lost 3 bases. This CDR3 region has 12 residues. CDR1 and CDR2 from the germline V gene are SNHLY and FYNNEI. Here the CDR3 reads CASTSGSYEQYF. CDR3 nucleotide sequence: TGTGCCAGCACTAGCGGGAGCTACGAGCAGTACTTC.

The chain couples TRBV19 to TRBJ2-1; 8 bases fit TRBD1. CDR3 size: 18 residues. Trimming took 10 bases from V and 8 from J; bases not matched to a gene: 25. CDR1 LNHDA and CDR2 SQIVND come from the germline V gene (reference sequence). The CDR3 protein is CATLKGSWRQGRMDEQFF. The CDR3 region has the DNA TGTGCCACCCTTAAGGGTAGTTGGAGACAGGGGAGGATGGATGAGCAGTTCTTC.

In this sample, this clone turned up once. This chain uses TRBV18 with TRBJ2-7; 14 positions agree with TRBD2. V lost 4 bases, J lost 3 bases, and 5 bases stayed unmatched. Germline CDR1 and CDR2: KGHSH and LQKENI. This CDR3 spans 16 amino acids. The CDR3 DNA follows: TGTGCCAGCTCACGCCTCGGGACTAGCGGGAGCTACGAGCAGTACTTC. Amino acid sequence: CASSRLGTSGSYEQYF.

This clone was observed a few times. The chain uses TRBV20-1 and TRBJ2-1; TRBD2 aligns across 9 bases. Unmatched junction bases numbered 7, after V lost 7 bases and J lost 12 bases. CDR3 length: 11 amino acids. The germline V gene has CDR1 DFQATT and CDR2 SNEGSKA (reference sequence). Here the CDR3 reads CSVPRTSAQFF. The DNA of the CDR3 is TGCAGTGTCCCCCGGACTAGCGCGCAGTTCTTC.